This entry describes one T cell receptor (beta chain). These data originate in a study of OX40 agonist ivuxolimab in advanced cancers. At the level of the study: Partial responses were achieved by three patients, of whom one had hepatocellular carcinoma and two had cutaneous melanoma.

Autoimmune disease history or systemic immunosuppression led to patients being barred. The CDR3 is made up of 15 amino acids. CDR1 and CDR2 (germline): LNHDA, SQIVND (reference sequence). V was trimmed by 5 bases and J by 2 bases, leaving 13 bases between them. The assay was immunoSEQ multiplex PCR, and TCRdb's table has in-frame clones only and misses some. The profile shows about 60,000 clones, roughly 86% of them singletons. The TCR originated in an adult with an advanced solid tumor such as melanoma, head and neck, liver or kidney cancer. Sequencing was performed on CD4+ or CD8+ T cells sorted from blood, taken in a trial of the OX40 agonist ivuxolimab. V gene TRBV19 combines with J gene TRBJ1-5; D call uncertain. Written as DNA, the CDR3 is TGTGCCAGTAGTCAAGTAAGGGAAGGCAATCAGCCCCAGCATTTT. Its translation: CASSQVREGNQPQHF.